This T cell receptor (beta chain) stems from a study of CD8+ T cells in alopecia areata. Across the whole study: A regimen of oral tofacitinib, 5 to 10 mg twice daily, was given to treated patients. Study-level results: The study found higher clonality in lesional than normal scalp, especially in alopecia totalis/universalis.

Treatment described: oral pan-JAK inhibitor, 5-10 mg twice daily. Researchers took lesional scalp punch biopsies and peripheral blood from people who were alopecia areata patients. Reverse transcription of extracted RNA yielded cDNA, which provided the sequencing template. Sequencing was performed with immunoSEQ multiplex PCR; in TCRdb, only in-frame clones are kept and a portion is missing. This table holds approximately 100,000 clones, roughly 60% found once. A few counts support this clone. Its specificity is not known. The CDR3 runs to 16 residues. Germline-derived CDR1 and CDR2 are LGHNA and YNFKEQ. Trimming cost V 0 bases and J 3 bases, with 15 bases left between them.

Sequenced here: CD8+ T cells sorted from blood, sampled at approximately week 56, from a patient treated with tofacitinib. The clonotype was recovered from a human donor with alopecia areata. V is TRBV4-2 and J is TRBJ2-7, with D tentatively TRBD1 (5 bases). CDR3 nucleotides: TGTGCCAGCAGCCAAGAATTTTCGCAGGGTAGCTACGAGCAGTACTTC. Its translation is CASSQEFSQGSYEQYF.